Listed here are 22 T cell receptor beta chains from one sample, sequenced in a study of neoadjuvant anti-PD-1 for oral cavity cancer. Documented time point: after neoadjuvant nivolumab, at surgical resection. This table comes from immunoSEQ multiplex PCR, and its TCRdb copy is limited to in-frame clones, with some not included. The table records 72,000 or so clones, 86% of them present only once. Sequenced material: PBMCs, taken after nivolumab (anti-PD-1) treatment. Receptors originate from a person between 35 and 79 years old with oral cavity squamous cell carcinoma.

This chain joins TRBV7-2 and TRBJ1-6; unclear D gene. Trimming shortened V by 3 bases and J by 8 bases, and 17 bases separated the two germline ends. The CDR3 has 16 residues. Germline assignment: CDR1 SGHTA and CDR2 FQGNSA. The CDR3 protein is CASSFFQLSGDSPLHF. CDR3 coding DNA: TGTGCCAGCAGCTTCTTTCAGTTGTCAGGAGATTCACCCCTCCACTTT.

V is TRBV6-6 and J is TRBJ1-1, with 8 bases aligning to TRBD1. Trimming cost V 6 bases and J 5 bases; bases outside gene matches: 11. This CDR3 is 15 amino acids long. Germline lookup yields CDR1 MNHNY and CDR2 SVGAGI (reference sequence). CDR3 amino acids: CASSPRGRGRTEAFF. CDR3 sequence (DNA): TGTGCCAGCAGCCCCAGGGGCAGGGGGCGGACTGAAGCTTTCTTT.

The chain has TRBV28 and TRBJ1-2, with TRBD1 matching over 7 bases. V dropped 1 base and J dropped 8; count of bases not matched to a gene: 10. CDR1 and CDR2 (germline): MDHEN, SYDVKM. The CDR3 is made up of 15 amino acids. The CDR3 sequence: CASSLYATGLNGYTF. In DNA, the CDR3 is TGTGCCAGCAGTTTATATGCGACAGGGTTGAACGGCTACACCTTC.

The gene calls are TRBV2 and TRBJ1-3; D gene ambiguous. CDR3 length: 15 amino acids. The germline V and J ends were trimmed by 4 bases and 2 bases, with 12 bases remaining between them. Germline V lookup: CDR1 SNHLY, CDR2 FYNNEI. Written as DNA, the CDR3 is TGTGCCAGCAGTGGACGGTTTCTGACTGGAAACACCATATATTTT. It translates to CASSGRFLTGNTIYF.

The chain couples TRBV15 to TRBJ1-4, with D perhaps matching TRBD1 (6 bases). The CDR3 runs 16 residues. Per the germline V gene, CDR1 is LNHNV and CDR2 is YYDKDF (reference sequence). V lost 5 bases and J lost 4, with 17 bases in between. In nucleotides, the CDR3 is TGTGCCACCAGCGCCACACTACAGGGTCTTAATGAAAAACTGTTTTTT. Protein sequence: CATSATLQGLNEKLFF.

CDR3 bases: TGTGCCAGCAGCCCGTGGGGACAGGGGGTCAACGAGCAGTACTTC. It is translated as CASSPWGQGVNEQYF. The V and J genes are TRBV11-2 and TRBJ2-7; 11 bases align to TRBD1. The CDR3 sequence is 15 residues long. The V segment lost 5 bases and the J segment 5 bases; nucleotides outside the gene matches: 8. CDR1 is SGHAT, CDR2 FQNNGV, per germline.

The chain is built from TRBV5-1 and TRBJ1-4; possibly TRBD1 for D (5 bases). V was cut by 0 bases and J by 8 bases, with 14 bases left in between. The CDR3 has 15 amino acids. Per germline, CDR1 SGHRS and CDR2 YFSETQ. CDR3 DNA: TGCGCCAGCAGCTTGGGGGCCACGGGGCGGGAAAAACTGTTTTTT. Protein product: CASSLGATGREKLFF.

In this sample, this clone turned up a few times. The gene calls are TRBV28 and TRBJ2-7; D is ambiguous. The CDR3 length is 13 residues. The germline V gene encodes CDR1 MDHEN and CDR2 SYDVKM. Trimming shortened V by 2 bases and J by 2 bases, and 7 bases separated the two germline ends. The CDR3 DNA sequence: TGTGCCAGCAGTTTAGGCGTAACCTACGAGCAGTACTTC. This encodes CASSLGVTYEQYF. Together with reference TRBV28 and TRBJ2-7, the CDR3 gives the full variable domain: DVKVTQSSRYLVKRTGEKVFLECVQDMDHENMFWYRQDPGLGLRLIYFSYDVKMKEKGDIPEGYSVSREKKERFSLILESASTNQTSMYLCASSLGVTYEQYFGPGTRLTVT.

The chain joins TRBV12-5 to TRBJ2-1; unclear D gene. Between the trimmed V and J ends, which lost 3 bases and 9 bases, there was a span of 12 bases. Germline V lookup: CDR1 LGHNT, CDR2 FRNRAP. The CDR3 is 13 residues long. Here the CDR3 DNA reads TGTGCTAGTGGTTTAGGCCGAAGAAGTGAGCAGTTCTTC. Protein sequence: CASGLGRRSEQFF. The variable domain in full, completed from reference TRBV12-5 and TRBJ2-1, reads DARVTQTPRHKVTEMGQEVTMRCQPILGHNTVFWYRQTMMQGLELLAYFRNRAPLDDSGMPKDRFSAEMPDATLATLKIQPSEPRDSAVYFCASGLGRRSEQFFGPGTRLTVL.

This chain uses TRBV15 with TRBJ2-3; 7 positions agree with TRBD1. This CDR3 region has 17 residues. After removal of 0 bases from V and 0 bases from J, the junction contained 6 bases not matched to a gene. Germline CDR1 reads LNHNV; CDR2 reads YYDKDF (reference sequence). CDR3 nucleotide sequence: TGTGCCACCAGCAGAGATTTGTGGGGACAGAGCACAGATACGCAGTATTTT. It codes for CATSRDLWGQSTDTQYF.

The chain recombines TRBV7-9 with TRBJ2-1, with D perhaps matching TRBD2 (5 bases). The germline gives CDR1 SEHNR, CDR2 FQNEAQ (reference sequence). V shed 1 base and J shed 4 bases, with 8 bases lying between them. This CDR3 is built from 14 residues. The CDR3 reads CASSLVTSYNEQFF. CDR3 DNA: TGTGCCAGCAGCTTAGTCACTAGTTACAATGAGCAGTTCTTC.

The J gene is TRBJ1-1, the V gene TRBV7-9, with D possibly matching TRBD1 (5 bases). The length of the CDR3 is 14 residues. Trimming shortened V by 7 bases and J by 2 bases, and 14 bases separated the two germline ends. The V gene's germline CDR1 is SEHNR and CDR2 FQNEAQ (reference sequence). The CDR3 reads CASTLTGANTEAFF. Written as DNA, the CDR3 is TGTGCCAGCACCCTCACAGGTGCCAACACTGAAGCTTTCTTT.

The rearrangement links TRBV5-5 to TRBJ2-5; unclear D gene. V lost 1 base and J 0 bases, leaving 10 bases between the germline ends. Germline V lookup: CDR1 SGHKS, CDR2 YYEKEE (reference sequence). There are 15 residues in the CDR3. CDR3: CASSLSKTHQETQYF. In nucleotides, the CDR3 is TGTGCCAGCAGCTTGTCGAAGACACACCAAGAGACCCAGTACTTC.

The chain couples TRBV6-5 to TRBJ2-5; 8 bases match TRBD1. CDR3 length: 16 amino acids. Per germline, CDR1 MNHEY and CDR2 SVGAGI. V trimming: 1 base; J trimming: 5 bases; junction bases outside the gene matches: 9. The CDR3 reads CASSYYSDRVRETQYF. CDR3 bases: TGTGCCAGCAGTTACTACTCGGACAGGGTGAGGGAGACCCAGTACTTC.

V and J are TRBV2 and TRBJ2-7; maybe TRBD1 (6 bases). V was cut by 7 bases and J by 6 bases, with 13 bases left in between. There are 12 residues in the CDR3. Germline CDR1 SNHLY, CDR2 FYNNEI. The CDR3 loop is CASILTGSEQYF. The CDR3 DNA reads TGTGCCAGCATTTTGACAGGTTCCGAGCAGTACTTC.

V gene TRBV9 combines with J gene TRBJ1-5; TRBD1 matches at 7 bases. The CDR3 contains 15 residues. V was pared by 1 base and J by 4 bases, with 5 bases of the junction left unmatched. Germline lookup yields CDR1 SGDLS and CDR2 YYNGEE. CDR3 bases: TGTGCCAGCAGCGTATCAGGGGGTACAAATCAGCCCCAGCATTTT. This sequence encodes CASSVSGGTNQPQHF.

In DNA, the CDR3 is TGTGCCATCATGGGGACTAGCGGACCCCGAAAAGTTCTCGGCACAGATACGCAGTATTTT. Translation gives CAIMGTSGPRKVLGTDTQYF. The chain is built from TRBV10-3 and TRBJ2-3; 11 bases are shared with TRBD2. Germline CDR1 ENHRY, CDR2 SYGVKD. Trimming cost V 7 bases and J 1 base; bases outside gene matches: 19. CDR3 length: 20 amino acids.

The chain couples TRBV11-2 to TRBJ2-5, with 8 bases lining up with TRBD1. CDR1 and CDR2 (germline): SGHAT, FQNNGV. The CDR3 has 14 amino acids. Trimming at V came to 4 bases and at J to 7 bases, leaving 8 bases not matched to a gene. CDR3 in amino acids: CASSSDRGLGTQYF. The CDR3 DNA sequence: TGTGCCAGCAGCTCAGACAGGGGTTTGGGGACCCAGTACTTC. Filled out from reference TRBV11-2 and TRBJ2-5, the complete variable domain reads EAGVAQSPRYKIIEKRQSVAFWCNPISGHATLYWYQQILGQGPKLLIQFQNNGVVDDSQLPKDRFSAERLKGVDSTLKIQPAKLEDSAVYLCASSSDRGLGTQYFGPGTRLLVL.

This chain joins TRBV7-2 and TRBJ2-2, with unresolved D. Between the trimmed V and J ends, which lost 8 bases and 9 bases, there was a span of 13 bases. The CDR3 is 12 amino acids. Germline lookup yields CDR1 SGHTA and CDR2 FQGNSA. The CDR3: CASGLSLRELFF. In DNA, the CDR3 is TGTGCCAGCGGTCTTTCGCTGAGGGAGCTGTTTTTT.

A single count supports this clone. The CDR3 spells CASSLVPGGYGYTF. In DNA, the CDR3 is TGTGCCAGCAGCTTAGTTCCAGGGGGCTATGGCTACACCTTC. The rearrangement links TRBV11-2 to TRBJ1-2; 7 bases are a match to TRBD1. The CDR3 spans 14 residues. V lost 1 base and J lost 4; bases outside the gene matches: 3. Germline CDR1 and CDR2: SGHAT and FQNNGV.

The gene calls are TRBV10-3 and TRBJ2-5, with 7 bases aligning to TRBD1. CDR3 length: 13 amino acids. V shed 6 bases, J shed 2 bases, and the junction held 3 bases outside the gene matches. Germline V gene sequence: CDR1 ENHRY, CDR2 SYGVKD. CDR3 bases: TGTGCCATCAGGGGACAGAATCAAGAGACCCAGTACTTC. This gives the protein CAIRGQNQETQYF.

The gene calls are TRBV27 and TRBJ2-7; 9 nucleotides agree with TRBD1. The CDR3 consists of 13 residues. V was clipped by 6 bases and J by 6 bases; unmatched bases: 6. Germline V gene data show CDR1 as MNHEY and CDR2 as SMNVEV (reference sequence). This CDR3 is CASRATGGGEQYF. The CDR3 DNA reads as TGTGCCAGCAGGGCGACAGGGGGTGGCGAGCAGTACTTC.